One and the same sample provided the 10 T cell receptor beta chains below, sequenced in a study of cytomegalovirus exposure and HLA in healthy donors. The PCR was carried out with 60 Vbeta primers and 13 Jbeta primers. The assay was immunoSEQ multiplex PCR, and TCRdb's table has in-frame clones only and misses some. The repertoire has about 120,000 clones, approximately 80% of them found once; the top ten carry approximately 8.8%. Sequences were obtained from PBMCs. The source is a female donor in good health and CMV-seropositive.

The genes are TRBV7-2 and TRBJ1-5; D is uncertain. The CDR3 extends over 15 amino acids. Germline CDR1 SGHTA, CDR2 FQGNSA. The V gene lost 3 bases and the J gene lost 1 base, with 10 bases spanning the gap. Written as DNA, the CDR3 is TGTGCCAGCAGCTTCTCCGGGATGAGCAATCAGCCCCAGCATTTT. This sequence encodes CASSFSGMSNQPQHF. The whole variable domain, remainder taken from reference TRBV7-2 and TRBJ1-5, is GAGVSQSPSNKVTEKGKDVELRCDPISGHTALYWYRQSLGQGLEFLIYFQGNSAPDKSGLPSDRFSAERTGGSVSTLTIQRTQQEDSAVYLCASSFSGMSNQPQHFGDGTRLSIL.

V and J are TRBV18 and TRBJ2-2, with TRBD1 identical over 10 bases. J gave up 3 bases and V 6 bases, and 4 bases lay outside the gene matches. The CDR3 length is 15 residues. The germline V gene encodes CDR1 KGHSH and CDR2 LQKENI. The CDR3 sequence is CASSYGQGDTGELFF. The CDR3 DNA sequence: TGTGCCAGCTCCTACGGACAGGGGGACACCGGGGAGCTGTTTTTT.

To note about this clone: Mismatch with germline at one junction end may stem from a read error. The chain links TRBV7-7 to TRBJ2-5; TRBD1 aligns across 10 bases. Germline V gene data show CDR1 as SSHAT and CDR2 as FNYEAQ (reference sequence). The CDR3 loop spans 13 amino acids. This CDR3 reads CASSRDRGETQYF. The CDR3 DNA reads as TGTGCTAGCAGCCGGGACAGGGGAGAGACCCAGTACTTC.

The genes are TRBV2 and TRBJ1-1; tentative D call: TRBD1 (6 bases). Trimming left V 6 bases short and J 2 bases short, with 16 bases between. This CDR3 region has 15 residues. CDR1 and CDR2 from the germline V gene are SNHLY and FYNNEI. The CDR3 nucleotides are TGTGCCAGCAGCCTCAACAGGGCAGGAAACACTGAAGCTTTCTTT. Translating it yields CASSLNRAGNTEAFF.

The gene calls are TRBV7-2 and TRBJ2-7; TRBD2 aligns across 7 bases. J was trimmed by 4 bases and V by 4 bases; bases with no gene match: 7. This CDR3 comprises 14 residues. CDR1 and CDR2 from the germline V gene are SGHTA and FQGNSA. CDR3 coding DNA: TGTGCCAGCAGCTCCCCGGGGGGTAGGTACGAGCAGTACTTC. Translated, it gives CASSSPGGRYEQYF.

The J gene is TRBJ2-4, the V gene TRBV30; D uncertain. With 8 bases removed from V and 0 bases from J, the gap between germline ends came to 17 bases. Germline CDR1 GTSNPN, CDR2 SVGIG (reference sequence). The CDR3 sequence is 15 residues long. Written as DNA, the CDR3 is TGTGCCACTAACCCCACAACGGGAGCCAAAAACATTCAGTACTTC. This translates into CATNPTTGAKNIQYF.

This clone has a single count. The rearrangement joins TRBV19 to TRBJ1-1; unclear D gene. V lost 0 bases, J lost 1 base, and 12 bases lay in between. From germline, CDR1 is LNHDA and CDR2 SQIVND (reference sequence). The length of the CDR3 is 16 residues. The CDR3 loop reads CASSIDPLTRNTEAFF. The DNA of the CDR3 is TGTGCCAGTAGTATAGACCCCCTCACACGGAACACTGAAGCTTTCTTT. The complete variable domain, with remaining parts taken from reference TRBV19 and TRBJ1-1, reads DGGITQSPKYLFRKEGQNVTLSCEQNLNHDAMYWYRQDPGQGLRLIYYSQIVNDFQKGDIAEGYSVSREKKESFPLTVTSAQKNPTAFYLCASSIDPLTRNTEAFFGQGTRLTVV.

The chain links TRBV27 to TRBJ1-1; D gene uncertain. V lost 2 bases to trimming and J lost 4 bases, with 5 bases between them. CDR1 and CDR2 from the germline V gene are MNHEY and SMNVEV (reference sequence). This CDR3 contains 12 residues. This chain's CDR3 is CASSLTGTEAFF. The CDR3 DNA is TGTGCCAGCAGTTTAACGGGCACTGAAGCTTTCTTT.

The genes are TRBV7-9 and TRBJ2-5; D may be TRBD2 (6 bases). Germline V gene data show CDR1 as SEHNR and CDR2 as FQNEAQ (reference sequence). The germline V and J ends were trimmed by 1 base and 2 bases, with 11 bases remaining between them. CDR3 length: 15 residues. In nucleotides, the CDR3 is TGTGCCAGCAGCTTAGTACCGGGGGAGCAAGAGACCCAGTACTTC. Amino acids: CASSLVPGEQETQYF.

The chain couples TRBV27 to TRBJ2-1, with TRBD2 matching 7 bases. This CDR3 contains 17 residues. Looked up from germline, CDR1 is MNHEY and CDR2 is SMNVEV (reference sequence). V dropped 2 bases and J dropped 8; count of bases not matched to a gene: 15. The CDR3 sequence is CASSLRSISGRGHEQFF. CDR3 DNA sequence: TGTGCCAGCAGTTTACGATCGATTTCTGGGAGGGGCCATGAGCAGTTCTTC.